A single sample is the source of the 26 T cell receptor beta chains below, sequenced in a study of T cell responses to AZD1222 COVID-19 vaccine. Sequenced by immunoSEQ multiplex PCR; TCRdb stores in-frame clones only, minus some. Altogether approximately 150,000 clones are present, just over 90% being singletons, with the ten largest covering around 0.85%. Source: peripheral blood, taken on day 0 of MenACWY control vaccination. The receptor source for this set is an adult in good health.

This chain joins TRBV30 and TRBJ2-5; the match to TRBD1 covers 8 bases. Germline CDR1 and CDR2: GTSNPN and SVGIG (reference sequence). The junction had 5 bases not matched to a gene; V was cut back by 0 bases and J by 5 bases. The CDR3 runs to 14 residues. CDR3 nucleotides: TGTGCCTGGAGTGTACAGGGGGGTCCGGAGACCCAGTACTTC. Amino acid sequence: CAWSVQGGPETQYF.

This clone has only one observation. The chain has TRBV15 and TRBJ1-5; D gene unclear. The germline V and J ends were trimmed by 1 base and 6 bases, with 4 bases remaining between them. The CDR3 sequence is 12 residues long. Germline values: CDR1 LNHNV, CDR2 YYDKDF (reference sequence). The CDR3: CATSRGSQPQHF. The CDR3 coding sequence is TGTGCCACCAGCAGAGGGTCTCAGCCCCAGCATTTT. Combining the CDR3 with reference TRBV15 and TRBJ1-5 gives the whole variable domain DAMVIQNPRYQVTQFGKPVTLSCSQTLNHNVMYWYQQKSSQAPKLLFHYYDKDFNNEADTPDNFQSRRPNTSFCFLDIRSPGLGDTAMYLCATSRGSQPQHFGDGTRLSIL.

The V and J genes are TRBV2 and TRBJ1-2; D is possibly TRBD1 (6 bases). Germline-derived CDR1 and CDR2 are SNHLY and FYNNEI. This CDR3 spans 13 amino acids. Between the trimmed V and J ends, which lost 8 bases and 2 bases, there was a span of 12 bases. CDR3 amino acids: CASGGRGNYGYTF. The DNA of the CDR3 is TGTGCCAGCGGGGGAAGGGGGAACTATGGCTACACCTTC.

J is TRBJ1-5 and V is TRBV7-6; D gene ambiguous. The V and J ends lost 5 bases and 3 bases respectively, with 14 bases between them. This CDR3 comprises 15 residues. Germline V gene lookup returns CDR1 SGHVS and CDR2 FNYEAQ. CDR3 sequence: CASSTSWGPNQPQHF. The CDR3 DNA reads as TGTGCCAGCAGCACCTCCTGGGGTCCCAATCAGCCCCAGCATTTT.

The count of this clone is one. The chain is built from TRBV7-9 and TRBJ1-2; D is possibly TRBD1 (6 bases). Germline V gene lookup returns CDR1 SEHNR and CDR2 FQNEAQ (reference sequence). V was cut by 4 bases and J by 5 bases, with 14 bases left in between. This CDR3 has 14 residues. CDR3 bases: TGTGCCAGCAGCTCTGACAGGAACGGGTATGGCTACACCTTC. The encoded protein is CASSSDRNGYGYTF.

The chain has TRBV2 and TRBJ1-1; 8 nucleotides match TRBD1. The CDR3 sequence is 13 residues long. V lost 5 bases and J lost 7; bases outside the gene matches: 6. Looked up from germline, CDR1 is SNHLY and CDR2 is FYNNEI. The CDR3 DNA follows: TGTGCCAGCAGTTATACAGGGGGGAATGAAGCTTTCTTT. Its translation is CASSYTGGNEAFF.

V and J are TRBV7-3 and TRBJ2-3, with D perhaps matching TRBD2 (5 bases). V shed 4 bases and J shed 9 bases, with 14 bases lying between them. Germline CDR1 and CDR2: SGHTA and FQGTGA. The CDR3 consists of 13 residues. CDR3 DNA sequence: TGTGCCAGCAGCTCGGTTGCGGGCGGGACGCAGTATTTT. It yields the protein CASSSVAGGTQYF.

This rearrangement joins TRBV7-9 to TRBJ2-2; 7 nucleotides match TRBD2. CDR3 length: 18 amino acids. The ends lost 5 bases at V and 3 bases at J; junction bases unmatched: 15. The germline V gene encodes CDR1 SEHNR and CDR2 FQNEAQ (reference sequence). The CDR3 region has the DNA TGTGCCAGCAGCAGCCCCCGGGGAGGGATTAGTGACACCGGGGAGCTGTTTTTT. Its protein is CASSSPRGGISDTGELFF.

This chain joins TRBV6-5 and TRBJ1-1, with TRBD1 matching over 11 bases. V lost 5 bases and J lost 4; bases outside the gene matches: 3. Germline V lookup: CDR1 MNHEY, CDR2 SVGAGI. The CDR3 runs to 14 residues. The CDR3: CASSRDRGGTEAFF. CDR3 nucleotides: TGTGCCAGCAGTCGGGACAGGGGGGGCACTGAAGCTTTCTTT.

This clone came up once. This chain joins TRBV5-4 and TRBJ2-7, with 12 bases that match TRBD2. CDR3 length equals 16 residues. J lost 6 bases, V lost 1 base, and 8 bases had no gene match. The germline CDR1 and CDR2 sequences are SGHNT and YYREEE (reference sequence). The CDR3 region is CASSLLASGRAGEQYF. In DNA, the CDR3 is TGTGCCAGCAGCTTGTTGGCTAGCGGGAGGGCAGGCGAGCAGTACTTC.

V usage is TRBV15 and J usage is TRBJ2-6, with a weak D call TRBD1 (6 bases). The germline V gene has CDR1 LNHNV and CDR2 YYDKDF (reference sequence). V was trimmed by 0 bases and J by 3 bases, leaving 15 bases between them. There are 18 residues in the CDR3. CDR3 sequence reads: CATSRDGQGPRGANVLTF. In DNA, the CDR3 is TGTGCCACCAGCAGAGATGGGCAGGGGCCGCGTGGGGCCAACGTCCTGACTTTC.

The CDR3 region is CASSQGAGMLGDSPLHF. The CDR3 region has the DNA TGTGCCAGCAGCCAAGGCGCTGGGATGCTGGGCGATTCACCCCTCCACTTT. The chain joins TRBV3-1 (or the pseudogene TRBV3-2) to TRBJ1-6; D gene ambiguous. This CDR3 region has 17 residues. Germline values: CDR1 LGHDT, CDR2 YNNKEL (reference sequence). Trimming took 1 base from V and 8 from J, leaving 18 bases between them.

Of note for this clone: The sample carries other DNA sequences with the same CDR3. The chain couples TRBV12-3 or TRBV12-4 to TRBJ2-1; no clear D. V lost 6 bases and J lost 4, with 10 bases in between. The CDR3 is made up of 13 amino acids. The CDR3 nucleotides are TGTGCCAGCAGCCTGACGGGTTACAATGAGCAGTTCTTC. Its translation is CASSLTGYNEQFF.

This sequence joins TRBV10-1 and TRBJ2-2; 11 bases fit TRBD1. The CDR3 length is 16 residues. Germline loops: CDR1 WNHNN, CDR2 SYGVQD (reference sequence). Losses at the gene ends were 3 bases for V and 4 bases for J; bases not matched to a gene: 4. The CDR3 reads CASSDRTGGSTGELFF. DNA of the CDR3: TGCGCCAGCAGTGATCGGACAGGGGGCTCCACCGGGGAGCTGTTTTTT.

The rearrangement uses TRBV5-6 and TRBJ1-2, with 7 bases identical to TRBD1. CDR1 and CDR2 from the germline V gene are SGHDT and YYEEEE. Germline trimming cut 10 bases from V and 4 bases from J; bases unmatched to any gene: 16. CDR3 length equals 15 residues. The CDR3 here is CAFAERDRTSYGYTF. The CDR3 DNA reads TGTGCCTTCGCAGAAAGGGACAGAACTTCCTATGGCTACACCTTC.

The chain couples TRBV10-3 to TRBJ2-3, with 7 bases that match TRBD1. The ends lost 10 bases at V and 0 bases at J; junction bases unmatched: 16. The CDR3 loop spans 17 amino acids. The germline V gene encodes CDR1 ENHRY and CDR2 SYGVKD. The CDR3 region is CATGSETGPLSTDTQYF. The CDR3 nucleotides read TGTGCCACCGGGTCGGAGACAGGGCCCTTGAGCACAGATACGCAGTATTTT.

This chain links TRBV6-9 with TRBJ1-5; possible D gene TRBD1, 6 bases. Germline CDR1 reads MNHGY; CDR2 reads SVAAGI. Trimming stripped 4 bases from V and 1 base from J, with 11 bases between. CDR3 length equals 15 residues. The CDR3 DNA follows: TGTGCCAGCAGTTTCATAGGGGGAAGCAATCAGCCCCAGCATTTT. Translation gives CASSFIGGSNQPQHF.

This chain joins TRBV6-5 and TRBJ1-2; the D gene is possibly TRBD1 (5 bases). Germline assignment: CDR1 MNHEY and CDR2 SVGAGI. V lost 2 bases, J lost 0 bases, and 13 bases lay in between. The CDR3 extends over 16 amino acids. The CDR3 DNA is TGTGCCAGCAGTTACCTCAGGGTCGGAACTAACTATGGCTACACCTTC. Translated: CASSYLRVGTNYGYTF.

The gene calls are TRBV15 and TRBJ2-5, with TRBD2 matching 8 bases. The CDR3 length is 14 residues. V lost 5 bases, J lost 5 bases, and 7 bases stayed unmatched. CDR1 LNHNV and CDR2 YYDKDF come from the germline V gene (reference sequence). The CDR3 sequence: CATSPGLVSETQYF. Here the CDR3 DNA reads TGTGCCACCAGCCCGGGACTAGTTTCCGAGACCCAGTACTTC.

This rearrangement joins TRBV5-8 to TRBJ1-2; weak D call: TRBD1 (5 bases). The CDR3 loop spans 12 amino acids. V dropped 0 bases and J dropped 8 bases, with 8 bases sitting between them. From germline, CDR1 is SGHTS and CDR2 YDEGEE. As DNA, the CDR3 is TGTGCCAGCAGCTTGGGACAGAACGGCTACACCTTC. Translating it yields CASSLGQNGYTF.

The chain combines TRBV5-1 with TRBJ2-7; TRBD2 is a possible D gene (5 bases). Germline CDR1 reads SGHRS; CDR2 reads YFSETQ. With 4 bases removed from V and 6 bases from J, the gap between germline ends came to 17 bases. The CDR3 is 14 residues long. CDR3 protein: CASSTQVRRSEQYF. CDR3 bases: TGCGCCAGCAGCACCCAAGTGCGGAGGTCCGAGCAGTACTTC.

The chain uses TRBV25-1 and TRBJ2-5; D perhaps matches TRBD2 (5 bases). V was cut by 4 bases and J by 3 bases, with 9 bases left in between. Germline V gene lookup returns CDR1 MGHDK and CDR2 SYGVNS. This CDR3 has 13 amino acids. CDR3 loop: CASSGPGKETQYF. CDR3 coding DNA: TGTGCCAGCAGTGGCCCGGGGAAAGAGACCCAGTACTTC.

This sequence joins TRBV6-1 and TRBJ1-4; D not resolved. CDR3 length: 15 residues. Germline loops: CDR1 MNHNS, CDR2 SASEGT. V lost 3 bases and J 4 bases, leaving 12 bases between the germline ends. The CDR3 coding sequence is TGTGCCAGCAGTGAGGTGGTAGGAGTTAATGAAAAACTGTTTTTT. It yields the protein CASSEVVGVNEKLFF.

This chain links TRBV5-4 with TRBJ2-7, with 11 bases that match TRBD2. The CDR3 is 16 amino acids. Germline V gene data show CDR1 as SGHNT and CDR2 as YYREEE (reference sequence). Trimming removed 0 bases from V and 1 base from J; junction bases left unmatched: 3. The CDR3 bases are TGTGCCAGCAGCTTGGGGACTAGCGGGCTTTCCTACGAGCAGTACTTC. Protein sequence: CASSLGTSGLSYEQYF.

The chain carries TRBV24-1 and TRBJ2-1; D possibly corresponds to TRBD2 (5 bases). There are 13 residues in the CDR3. V was shortened by 7 bases and J by 14 bases, with 20 bases between the two germline ends. The germline V gene encodes CDR1 KGHDR and CDR2 SFDVKD. The CDR3: CATRIKTRAREFF. The CDR3 nucleotides read TGTGCCACCAGGATCAAGACGCGAGCGCGGGAGTTCTTC.

The chain uses TRBV12-5 and TRBJ1-5, with TRBD1 identical over 10 bases. The CDR3 is made up of 17 amino acids. Trimming cost V 5 bases and J 1 base; bases outside gene matches: 8. Per germline, CDR1 LGHNT and CDR2 FRNRAP. CDR3 amino acids: CASGTGQGLISNQPQHF. CDR3 bases: TGTGCTAGTGGTACGGGACAGGGGCTGATCAGCAATCAGCCCCAGCATTTT.